Below, 18 T cell receptor beta chains from the same sample are listed, as sequenced in a study of regulatory T cells in long-lasting Graves disease (dated by TCRdb to the early 2020s). Receptor libraries were prepared by multiplex PCR. Sequencing used an Illumina HiSeq 4000. CDR3 regions were amplified by Arm-PCR with iRepertoire HTBI primers to construct TCR beta libraries. TCRdb cleaned the public reads at Q25 with fastp, built clones with MiXCR and kept in-frame beta chains. For every CDR3 protein sequence, its rows merge into one entry that carries the most common genes and DNA. The sample records about 500,000 distinct CDR3 sequences, around 12% of which are singletons. The top ten clones comprise almost 9% of the sample. This sample's time point label indicates: newly diagnosed GD, antithyroid drugs for less than 3 months. For both TCR sequencing and RNA sequencing, RNA was extracted from PBMCs in TRIzol.

This sample was shared with a second study, whose subject was T cells in Graves' hyperthyroidism and ophthalmopathy.

The starting material was peripheral blood mononuclear cells (PBMCs), obtained at new diagnosis, from a patient treated with antithyroid drugs. The receptors shown here come from a woman between 25 and 40 years old with Graves disease. Donor details come from another sample of the same person, matched by shared clones.

V and J are TRBV6-1 and TRBJ2-2; the match to TRBD2 covers 9 bases. Unmatched junction bases numbered 6, after V lost 6 bases and J lost 7 bases. The CDR3 consists of 14 residues. CDR1 and CDR2 (germline): MNHNS, SASEGT. CDR3 in amino acids: CASSALAGSGELFF. The CDR3 nucleotides are TGTGCCAGCAGCGCGCTAGCGGGGAGCGGGGAGCTGTTTTTT.

In its sample, this clonotype was seen many times. The chain combines TRBV12-3 or TRBV12-4 with TRBJ1-5; tentative D call: TRBD1 (6 bases). Trimming shortened V by 3 bases and J by 4 bases, and 10 bases separated the two germline ends. This CDR3 contains 14 residues. The CDR3 region has the DNA TGTGCCAGCAGTTTGGCAGGGACAAATCAGCCCCAGCATTTT. Translation: CASSLAGTNQPQHF.

Ten or more counts support this clonotype. The chain has TRBV5-5 and TRBJ1-1, with a tentative D call TRBD1 (6 bases). V was shortened by 4 bases and J by 7 bases, with 11 bases between the two germline ends. CDR3 length: 12 residues. Per germline, CDR1 SGHKS and CDR2 YYEKEE (reference sequence). In DNA form, the CDR3 reads TGTGCCAGCAGCGTCGCCAGGGGTGAAGCTTTCTTT. Encoded protein: CASSVARGEAFF.

This clonotype was detected a few times. The J gene is TRBJ1-1, the V gene TRBV14, with D tentatively TRBD1 (5 bases). The germline gives CDR1 SGHDN, CDR2 FVKESK. V was clipped by 1 base and J by 0 bases, with 9 bases between them. This CDR3 comprises 15 residues. CDR3 protein: CASSQGRGMNTEAFF. The CDR3 bases are TGTGCCAGCAGCCAAGGGAGGGGCATGAACACTGAAGCTTTCTTT.

Notes on this clonotype: Since a far larger clone is one base different, this is likely a read error. The chain combines TRBV11-3 with TRBJ2-1, with 8 bases fitting TRBD2. Germline V lookup: CDR1 SGHNT, CDR2 YENEEA. After removal of 1 base from V and 9 bases from J, the junction contained 8 bases not matched to a gene. The CDR3 totals 15 residues. CDR3 sequence reads: CASSLVGGTSGEQFF. CDR3 DNA sequence: TGTGCCAGCAGCTTAGTCGGGGGAACTAGCGGTGAGCAGTTCTTC.

This clonotype was seen many times. V usage is TRBV20-1 and J usage is TRBJ1-1, with D perhaps matching TRBD1 (5 bases). Trimming cost V 3 bases and J 0 bases, with 23 bases left between them. This CDR3 has 18 residues. Germline CDR1 DFQATT, CDR2 SNEGSKA (reference sequence). The CDR3 loop reads CSARALGRGGPMNTEAFF. Written as DNA, the CDR3 is TGCAGTGCTAGGGCTTTGGGGCGGGGCGGTCCAATGAACACTGAAGCTTTCTTT.

This clonotype was found many times. V gene TRBV11-3 combines with J gene TRBJ2-1; D not resolved. Germline V gives CDR1 SGHNT, CDR2 YENEEA. The CDR3 is 13 residues long. V was shortened by 2 bases and J by 4 bases, with 6 bases between the two germline ends. CDR3: CASSLFPYNEQFF. The DNA for the CDR3 is TGTGCCAGCAGCTTATTCCCGTACAATGAGCAGTTCTTC.

The chain links TRBV11-2 to TRBJ2-1; weak D call: TRBD2 (5 bases). Germline V gene lookup returns CDR1 SGHAT and CDR2 FQNNGV. The CDR3 totals 15 residues. Trimming took 3 bases from V and 2 from J, leaving 11 bases between them. The CDR3 here is CASSLTEVAYNEQFF. The CDR3 nucleotides read TGTGCCAGCAGCTTGACGGAGGTAGCCTACAATGAGCAGTTCTTC. Full variable domain (rest looked up from reference TRBV11-2 and TRBJ2-1): EAGVAQSPRYKIIEKRQSVAFWCNPISGHATLYWYQQILGQGPKLLIQFQNNGVVDDSQLPKDRFSAERLKGVDSTLKIQPAKLEDSAVYLCASSLTEVAYNEQFFGPGTRLTVL.

This clonotype was recorded many times. The chain has TRBV7-3 and TRBJ2-7, with D maybe TRBD1 (6 bases). Germline V CDR1 and CDR2: SGHTA, FQGTGA. This CDR3 is 13 amino acids long. V lost 3 bases, J lost 2 bases, and 8 bases lay in between. CDR3 nucleotide sequence: TGTGCCAGCAGCTTGGACAGAGCCTACGAGCAGTACTTC. It is translated as CASSLDRAYEQYF.

This clonotype was detected ten times or more. The chain recombines TRBV18 with TRBJ1-5; possible D gene TRBD1, 5 bases. Germline values: CDR1 KGHSH, CDR2 LQKENI. This CDR3 is 13 amino acids long. V dropped 2 bases and J dropped 7 bases, with 9 bases sitting between them. CDR3 sequence reads: CASSPGADQPQHF. The CDR3 region has the DNA TGTGCCAGCTCACCAGGGGCGGACCAGCCCCAGCATTTT.

This clonotype was seen many times. The chain carries TRBV28 and TRBJ2-7; D might be TRBD2 (5 bases). V gave up 6 bases and J gave up 11 bases, with 29 bases separating them. The CDR3 is 16 amino acids. Germline V gene data show CDR1 as MDHEN and CDR2 as SYDVKM. CDR3 protein: CASRPPRDLQLGVEYF. In DNA, the CDR3 is TGTGCCAGCAGACCTCCTCGAGACCTTCAACTAGGCGTGGAGTACTTC. Supplemented by reference TRBV28 and TRBJ2-7, the full variable domain reads DVKVTQSSRYLVKRTGEKVFLECVQDMDHENMFWYRQDPGLGLRLIYFSYDVKMKEKGDIPEGYSVSREKKERFSLILESASTNQTSMYLCASRPPRDLQLGVEYFGPGTRLTVT.

Many counts were recorded for this clonotype. V usage is TRBV4-1 and J usage is TRBJ2-5; 9 nucleotides match TRBD2. CDR3 length equals 16 residues. Germline V gives CDR1 MGHRA, CDR2 YSYEKL. V lost 0 bases, J lost 7 bases, and 9 bases stayed unmatched. The CDR3 loop is CASSQDASGVTMTQYF. CDR3 nucleotide sequence: TGCGCCAGCAGCCAAGATGCTAGCGGGGTCACCATGACCCAGTACTTC.

This clonotype was counted between two and nine times. The chain links TRBV28 to TRBJ2-5; TRBD1 might be the D (5 bases). Trimming stripped 5 bases from V and 5 bases from J, with 18 bases between. Germline values: CDR1 MDHEN, CDR2 SYDVKM. The CDR3 loop spans 15 amino acids. The CDR3 protein is CASSLQQAGMETQYF. DNA for the CDR3: TGTGCCAGCAGTCTACAACAGGCAGGCATGGAGACCCAGTACTTC.

This clonotype was detected ten times or more. V gene TRBV7-9 combines with J gene TRBJ1-1; D is uncertain. The germline V gene encodes CDR1 SEHNR and CDR2 FQNEAQ (reference sequence). Between the trimmed V and J ends, which lost 2 bases and 4 bases, there was a span of 11 bases. CDR3 size: 14 residues. The CDR3 nucleotides read TGTGCCAGCAGCTTATCTGCGGGATCCACTGAAGCTTTCTTT. Protein sequence: CASSLSAGSTEAFF.

A remark on this clonotype: A read error may explain this, as a much larger clone is one base away. The chain employs TRBV12-3 or TRBV12-4 and TRBJ2-1; D possibly corresponds to TRBD2 (6 bases). Trimming removed 2 bases at V and 5 bases at J, with 16 bases between. CDR3 length: 16 amino acids. The CDR3 loop is CASSLRAGILDNEQFF. The CDR3 DNA reads as TGTGCCAGCAGTTTAAGGGCGGGGATCCTTGACAATGAGCAGTTCTTC.

This clonotype was observed a handful of times. This chain joins TRBV25-1 and TRBJ2-1, with 8 bases matching TRBD2. The J segment lost 5 bases and the V segment lost 9 bases, leaving 12 bases of the junction unmatched. In germline, CDR1 is MGHDK, CDR2 SYGVNS. The CDR3 extends over 15 amino acids. As DNA, the CDR3 is TGTGCCAGGGATGTAAGCGGGGGCGAAAACAATGAGCAGTTCTTC. This encodes CARDVSGGENNEQFF.

The chain recombines TRBV14 with TRBJ2-1, with 11 positions matching TRBD2. Germline V lookup: CDR1 SGHDN, CDR2 FVKESK. Trimming took 3 bases from V and 4 from J; bases not matched to a gene: 5. The CDR3 is 16 residues long. The CDR3 here is CASSHGGLAVYNEQFF. The CDR3, as DNA: TGTGCCAGCAGCCATGGGGGACTAGCGGTATACAATGAGCAGTTCTTC.

This clonotype was observed many times. The chain has TRBV2 and TRBJ1-5, with a possible D match to TRBD1 (5 bases). V was trimmed by 1 base and J by 6 bases, leaving 13 bases between them. Germline lookup yields CDR1 SNHLY and CDR2 FYNNEI. This CDR3 spans 15 amino acids. CDR3 nucleotides: TGTGCCAGCAGTGAAGTATACCAGGGTTCTCAGCCCCAGCATTTT. Its translation is CASSEVYQGSQPQHF. The whole variable domain, remainder taken from reference TRBV2 and TRBJ1-5, is EPEVTQTPSHQVTQMGQEVILRCVPISNHLYFYWYRQILGQKVEFLVSFYNNEISEKSEIFDDQFSVERPDGSNFTLKIRSTKLEDSAMYFCASSEVYQGSQPQHFGDGTRLSIL.